This T cell receptor (beta chain) is from a study of Graves' ophthalmopathy and Graves' hyperthyroidism. The sequenced template was RNA, covering the TCR beta CDR3 region. An initial RT-PCR round employing HTBI primers preceded a second-round multiplex PCR. TCRdb processed the multiplex PCR reads anew with MiXCR; each CDR3 protein has one entry. Here the sample spans some 350,000 distinct CDR3 sequences, 17% being singletons. As concerns this clonotype: This could be a read error, since a much larger clone is one nucleotide away.

CDR3 length: 13 amino acids. CDR1 is MNHEY and CDR2 is SMNVEV in the germline V gene (reference sequence). Thyroid ultrasound, orbital computed tomography, TRAb, serum thyroxine and clinical symptoms formed the basis of diagnosis. Sampling approximately 10 ml of fresh peripheral blood provided the PBMCs. Sequencing was carried out using peripheral blood. The receptor's source is an adult woman with stable Graves' hyperthyroidism. The chain employs TRBV27 and TRBJ2-7; D remains unclear. Here the CDR3 DNA reads TGTGCCAGCAGTTTAGTGGATACCTACGATCAGTACTTC. Translation gives CASSLVDTYDQYF.